This T cell receptor (beta chain) was sequenced during a study of PD-1 blockade in classical Hodgkin lymphoma. Assay used: immunoSEQ multiplex PCR; TCRdb lists only in-frame clones, some missing. The profile shows some 96,000 clones, roughly 90% of them singletons. A remark on this clone: The antigen is not known.

The germline CDR1 and CDR2 sequences are KGHSY and FQNENV. The CDR3 length is 17 residues. The V gene end was trimmed by 3 bases and the J gene end by 3 bases; junction bases not matched to a gene: 10. Every patient was affected by relapse after autologous stem cell transplantation, while exposure to brentuximab vedotin was not uniform. General observations from the study: Possible causes of repertoire differences, disease activity or prior therapy, remain undefined. Compared with baseline, CD4+ but not CD8+ TCR diversity had risen significantly by C4D1. Those achieving complete response showed baseline diversity like newly diagnosed patients. Those starting nivolumab under 1 year post-ASCT were excluded.

The source material was peripheral blood mononuclear cells (PBMCs), sampled at baseline. The sequence was obtained from a human donor with classical Hodgkin lymphoma. The chain carries TRBV16 and TRBJ2-7; TRBD2 agrees at 11 bases. The CDR3 loop is CASSQGTGLAVFYEQYF. The CDR3 DNA follows: TGTGCCAGCAGCCAGGGAACGGGACTAGCGGTCTTCTACGAGCAGTACTTC.